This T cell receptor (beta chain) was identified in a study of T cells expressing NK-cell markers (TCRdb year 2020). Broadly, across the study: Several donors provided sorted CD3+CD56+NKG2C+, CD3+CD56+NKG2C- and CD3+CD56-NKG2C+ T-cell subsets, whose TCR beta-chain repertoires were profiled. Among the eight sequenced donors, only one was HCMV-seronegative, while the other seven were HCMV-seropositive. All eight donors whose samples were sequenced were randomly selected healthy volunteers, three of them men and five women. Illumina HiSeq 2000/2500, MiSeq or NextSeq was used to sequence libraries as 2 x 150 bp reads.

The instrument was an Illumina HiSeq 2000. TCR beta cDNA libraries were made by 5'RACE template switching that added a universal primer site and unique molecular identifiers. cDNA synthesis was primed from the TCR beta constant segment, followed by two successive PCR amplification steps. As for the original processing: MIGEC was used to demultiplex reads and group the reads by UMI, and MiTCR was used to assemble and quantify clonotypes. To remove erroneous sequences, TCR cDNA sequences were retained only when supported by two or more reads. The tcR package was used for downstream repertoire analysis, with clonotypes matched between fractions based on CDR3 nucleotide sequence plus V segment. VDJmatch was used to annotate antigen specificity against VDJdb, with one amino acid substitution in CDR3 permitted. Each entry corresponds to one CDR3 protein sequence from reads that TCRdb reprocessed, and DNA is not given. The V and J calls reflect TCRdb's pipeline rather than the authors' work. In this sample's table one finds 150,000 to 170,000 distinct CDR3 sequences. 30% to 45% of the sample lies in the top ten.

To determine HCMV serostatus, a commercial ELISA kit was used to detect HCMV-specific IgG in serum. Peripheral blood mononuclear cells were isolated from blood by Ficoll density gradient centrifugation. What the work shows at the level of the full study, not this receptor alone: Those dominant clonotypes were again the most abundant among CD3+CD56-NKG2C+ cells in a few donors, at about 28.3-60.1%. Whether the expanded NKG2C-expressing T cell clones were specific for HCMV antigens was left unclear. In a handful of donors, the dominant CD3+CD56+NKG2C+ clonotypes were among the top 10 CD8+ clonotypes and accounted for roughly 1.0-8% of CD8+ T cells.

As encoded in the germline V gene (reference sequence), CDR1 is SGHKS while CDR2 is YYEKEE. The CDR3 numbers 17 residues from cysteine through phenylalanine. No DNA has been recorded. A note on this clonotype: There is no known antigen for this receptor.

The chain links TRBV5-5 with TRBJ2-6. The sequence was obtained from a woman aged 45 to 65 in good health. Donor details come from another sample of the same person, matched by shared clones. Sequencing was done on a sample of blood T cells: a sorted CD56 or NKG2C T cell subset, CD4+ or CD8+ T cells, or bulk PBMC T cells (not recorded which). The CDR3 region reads CASSFGRLASGANVLTF.